This is a list of T cell receptor beta chains from one sample in a study of CD8 T cells in Susac syndrome. TCRdb re-called the immunoSEQ multiplex PCR reads with MiXCR, one entry per CDR3 protein. Counted here are 110,000 to 150,000 distinct CDR3 sequences, approximately 96% occurring once; the ten biggest clones make up roughly 0.08%. Sequenced input: CD4+ T cells from PBMCs. Receptors originate from a human donor with Susac syndrome. The CDR3 runs from the conserved cysteine through the conserved F or W. A D gene is named only where the DNA matches it firmly. Expanded clones get a size class; other rows say once, few or many, or leave the size out.

v_call	j_call	clone_size	d_call	cdr3_nt	cdr3_aa
TRBV9	TRBJ2-4	NA	NA	TGTGCCAGCAGCGTAGATGTCCCTGGGGGGATTCAGTACTTC	CASSVDVPGGIQYF
TRBV5-6	TRBJ1-5	NA	NA	TGTGCCAGCAGCTTACAATCGGGGGATCAGCCCCAGCATTTT	CASSLQSGDQPQHF
TRBV12-3/TRBV12-4	TRBJ2-7	few	NA	TGTGCCAGCAGCCGAGCTTACGAGCAGTACTTC	CASSRAYEQYF
TRBV7-9	TRBJ1-4	few	NA	TGTGCCAGCAGCTTGGGGGACACCAATGAAAAACTGTTTTTT	CASSLGDTNEKLFF
TRBV20-1	TRBJ2-3	NA	NA	TGCAGTGCCAAGCAGGGAGGGGGTAGCACAGATACGCAGTATTTT	CSAKQGGGSTDTQYF
TRBV7-2	TRBJ1-2	NA	NA	TGTGCCAGCAGCCAGGGACCGACGGGAGGTTATGGCTACACCTTC	CASSQGPTGGYGYTF
TRBV3-1	TRBJ2-5	NA	TRBD1	TGTGCCAGCAGCGACCGGACAGGGCAAGAGACCCAGTACTTC	CASSDRTGQETQYF
TRBV19	TRBJ2-1	NA	TRBD2	TGTGCCACCCAGGATCCGGGACTAGCGGGAGTCCTACAGTTCTTC	CATQDPGLAGVLQFF
TRBV5-1	TRBJ2-3	NA	NA	TGCGCCAGCAGCTTTCGTTCGGGGAAGGCGCAGTATTTT	CASSFRSGKAQYF
TRBV11-2	TRBJ2-3	NA	TRBD2	TGTGCCAGCAGCTTATTGAGCGGGGGTTCTTCCACAGATACGCAGTATTTT	CASSLLSGGSSTDTQYF
TRBV11-2	TRBJ2-7	NA	NA	TGTGCCAGCAGCTTCCCCTCCCGGAGCGAGCAGTACTTC	CASSFPSRSEQYF
TRBV28	TRBJ2-5	NA	NA	TGTGCCAGCAGTTTTGTTTATGGTGGTGGGAAGGAGACCCAGTACTTC	CASSFVYGGGKETQYF
TRBV25-1	TRBJ1-2	few	NA	TGTGCCAGCAGTTCCCCGGCCTATGGCTACACCTTC	CASSSPAYGYTF
TRBV9	TRBJ1-1	NA	TRBD1	TGTGCCAGCAGCCCAGGGGGGAGTGAGGAGGAAGCTTTCTTT	CASSPGGSEEEAFF
TRBV13	TRBJ1-2	NA	TRBD1	TGTGCCAGCAGCTTAGACCGGGACAGCGCTGGCTACACCTTC	CASSLDRDSAGYTF
TRBV7-9	TRBJ2-1	NA	TRBD1	TGTGCCAGCAGCTCATTCCGGGACAGGGATCAGAATGAGCAGTTCTTC	CASSSFRDRDQNEQFF
TRBV7-3	TRBJ2-1	NA	NA	TGTGCCAGCAGTCCCACGACTACGGGGAATGAGCAGTTCTTC	CASSPTTTGNEQFF
TRBV29-1	TRBJ2-4	NA	NA	TGCAGCGTGGGAAAGGGGGGGCGAGAAAACATTCAGTACTTC	CSVGKGGRENIQYF
TRBV4-1	TRBJ2-1	NA	NA	TGCGCCAGCAGCCAAGGTCGGAGCCTCGCGGGAGAGCAGTTCTTC	CASSQGRSLAGEQFF
TRBV11-2	TRBJ2-7	NA	NA	TGTGCCAGCAGCTCTCGGACAGTCTACGAGCAGTACTTC	CASSSRTVYEQYF
TRBV5-1	TRBJ2-7	NA	TRBD1	TGCGCCAGCAAGCTCCCCGGGACAGGGGTGACCTACGAGCAGTACTTC	CASKLPGTGVTYEQYF
TRBV14	TRBJ2-7	NA	TRBD2	TGTGCCAGCAGCCTCCCAGGGACTAGCGGGAGGAGAGAGCAGTACTTC	CASSLPGTSGRREQYF
TRBV15	TRBJ2-3	NA	NA	TGTGCCACCAGCAGAGGTAGCCGGGGATCAGATACGCAGTATTTT	CATSRGSRGSDTQYF
TRBV6-4	TRBJ2-5	NA	NA	TGTGCCAGCAGCGACCCTGGTGTGGGACCGTACCAAGAGACCCAGTACTTC	CASSDPGVGPYQETQYF
TRBV28	TRBJ1-5	NA	NA	TGTGCCAGCAGTCCCAATAGCAATCAGCCCCAGCATTTT	CASSPNSNQPQHF
TRBV20-1	TRBJ2-7	NA	TRBD2	TGCAGTGCTAGTCCGGGACTAGGGGCCCGGGAGCAGTACTTC	CSASPGLGAREQYF